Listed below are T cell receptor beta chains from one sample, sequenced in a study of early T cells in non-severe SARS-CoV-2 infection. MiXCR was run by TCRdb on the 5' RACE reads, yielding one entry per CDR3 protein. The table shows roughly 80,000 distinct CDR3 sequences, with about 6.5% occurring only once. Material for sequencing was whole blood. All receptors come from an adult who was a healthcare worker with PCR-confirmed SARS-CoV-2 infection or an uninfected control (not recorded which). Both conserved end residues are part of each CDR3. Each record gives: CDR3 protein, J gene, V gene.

CDR3: CASSHEGQGRLYEQYF
J: TRBJ2-7
V: TRBV4-2

CDR3: CASSPQTGFTVNQPQHF
J: TRBJ1-5
V: TRBV6-6

CDR3: CSARGTLAKNIQYF
J: TRBJ2-4
V: TRBV20-1

CDR3: CASSRLFRGDIQYF
J: TRBJ2-4
V: TRBV18

CDR3: CSVDGGNSANTGELFF
J: TRBJ2-2
V: TRBV29-1

CDR3: CASSVTGGYGYTF
J: TRBJ1-2
V: TRBV4-1

CDR3: CASSPRGEGGYTF
J: TRBJ1-2
V: TRBV12-3/TRBV12-4

CDR3: CASSPIGSTNRPHEQFF
J: TRBJ2-1
V: TRBV6-2/TRBV6-3

CDR3: CASTRTGVRMNTEAFF
J: TRBJ1-1
V: TRBV6-5

CDR3: CSARGLGRENQPQHF
J: TRBJ1-5
V: TRBV20-1

CDR3: CAIRPQEHNSPLHF
J: TRBJ1-6
V: TRBV10-3

CDR3: CASSLGLAGTGELFF
J: TRBJ2-2
V: TRBV5-6